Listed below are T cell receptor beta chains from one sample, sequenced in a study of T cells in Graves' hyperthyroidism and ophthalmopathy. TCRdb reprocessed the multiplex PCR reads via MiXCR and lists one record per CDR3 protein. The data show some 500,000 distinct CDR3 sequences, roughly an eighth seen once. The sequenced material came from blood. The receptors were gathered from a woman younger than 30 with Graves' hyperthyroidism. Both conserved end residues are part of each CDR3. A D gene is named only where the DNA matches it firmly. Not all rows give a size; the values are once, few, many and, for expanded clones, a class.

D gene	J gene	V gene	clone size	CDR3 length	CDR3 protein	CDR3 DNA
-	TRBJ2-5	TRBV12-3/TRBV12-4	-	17	CASSTNLGGGERETQYF	TGTGCCAGCAGCACAAACCTGGGTGGAGGGGAGCGGGAGACCCAGTACTTC
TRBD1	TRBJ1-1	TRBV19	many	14	CASNDDRGVTEAFF	TGTGCCAGTAACGACGACAGGGGGGTCACTGAAGCTTTCTTT
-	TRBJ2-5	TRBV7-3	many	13	CASSLTYGETQYF	TGTGCCAGCAGCTTAACGTACGGGGAGACCCAGTACTTC
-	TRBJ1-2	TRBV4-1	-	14	CASSQAHPFGGYTF	TGCGCCAGCAGCCAAGCGCATCCCTTCGGCGGCTACACCTTC
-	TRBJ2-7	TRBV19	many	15	CASSTHGSSPDEQYF	TGTGCCAGTAGTACACACGGGTCCTCTCCCGACGAGCAGTACTTC
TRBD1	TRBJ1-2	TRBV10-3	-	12	CALRQGDYGYTF	TGTGCCCTCAGACAGGGGGACTATGGCTACACCTTC
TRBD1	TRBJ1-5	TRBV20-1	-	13	CSARRQGQGPQHF	TGCAGTGCTAGACGACAGGGGCAGGGGCCCCAGCATTTT
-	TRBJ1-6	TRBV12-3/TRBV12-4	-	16	CASSLSGALYNSPLHF	TGTGCCAGCAGTTTATCAGGGGCCTTATATAATTCACCCCTCCACTTT
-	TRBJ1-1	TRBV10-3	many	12	CAISVGGPEAFF	TGTGCCATCAGTGTGGGCGGACCTGAAGCTTTCTTT
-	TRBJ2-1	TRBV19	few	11	CASSMFYEQFF	TGTGCCAGTAGTATGTTCTATGAGCAGTTCTTC
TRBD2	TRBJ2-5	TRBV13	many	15	CASSTTSGSRETQYF	TGTGCCAGCAGCACGACTAGCGGGAGTAGAGAGACCCAGTACTTC
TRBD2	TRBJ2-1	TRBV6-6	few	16	CASSYSPGRGYNEQFF	TGTGCCAGCAGTTACTCTCCCGGGAGGGGGTACAATGAGCAGTTCTTC
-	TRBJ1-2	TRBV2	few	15	CASSEGRGTNYGYTF	TGTGCCAGCAGTGAAGGCAGAGGGACCAACTATGGCTACACCTTC
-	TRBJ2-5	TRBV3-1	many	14	CASSQNRVSETQYF	TGTGCCAGCAGCCAAAACAGGGTTTCGGAGACCCAGTACTTC
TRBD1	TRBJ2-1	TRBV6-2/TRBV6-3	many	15	CASRGQRRPYNEQFF	TGTGCCAGCAGGGGACAGCGGAGACCCTACAATGAGCAGTTCTTC
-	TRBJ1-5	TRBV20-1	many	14	CSARVGDRWQPQHF	TGCAGTGCTAGAGTCGGGGATCGCTGGCAGCCCCAGCATTTT
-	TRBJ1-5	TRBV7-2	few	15	CASSLKVTPNQPQHF	TGTGCCAGCAGCTTAAAGGTGACCCCCAATCAGCCCCAGCATTTT
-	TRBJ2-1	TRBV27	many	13	CASSFRSYNEQFF	TGTGCCAGCAGTTTCCGTTCCTACAATGAGCAGTTCTTC
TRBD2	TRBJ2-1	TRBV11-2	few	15	CASSTRSGSNNEQFF	TGTGCCAGCAGCACACGCAGCGGGAGCAACAATGAGCAGTTCTTC
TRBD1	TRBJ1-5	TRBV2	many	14	CASNGDRGLQPQHF	TGTGCCAGCAATGGGGACAGGGGGCTTCAGCCCCAGCATTTT